Presented here are 31 T cell receptor beta chains from one specimen sequenced in a study of control samples from healthy donors and cancer patients. Assay used: immunoSEQ multiplex PCR; TCRdb lists only in-frame clones, some missing. The table lists approximately 45,000 clones, 91% of them singletons. Sequencing was performed on PBMCs. These receptors all stem from a middle-aged woman with head and neck cancer.

This clone was observed a single time. V usage is TRBV18 and J usage is TRBJ1-1, with D maybe TRBD1 (6 bases). There are 15 residues in the CDR3. CDR1 KGHSH and CDR2 LQKENI come from the germline V gene. The V gene lost 3 bases and the J gene lost 2 bases, with 13 bases spanning the gap. The CDR3 loop reads CASSPTGQRNTEAFF. In nucleotides, the CDR3 is TGTGCCAGCTCACCTACCGGACAGAGAAACACTGAAGCTTTCTTT.

J is TRBJ2-2 and V is TRBV12-5, with TRBD1 matching 10 bases. The germline gives CDR1 LGHNT, CDR2 FRNRAP. This CDR3 has 16 residues. V was clipped by 5 bases and J by 3 bases; unmatched bases: 6. CDR3 coding DNA: TGTGCTAGTGGTGAGGACAGGGGGTACGACACCGGGGAGCTGTTTTTT. Its protein is CASGEDRGYDTGELFF.

The chain combines TRBV10-1 with TRBJ2-3, with D hard to call. This CDR3 comprises 12 residues. Germline CDR1 and CDR2: WNHNN and SYGVQD (reference sequence). Trimming pared 5 bases from V and 1 base from J, leaving 4 bases between. The chain's CDR3 is CASSPGTDTQYF. The CDR3 DNA follows: TGCGCCAGCAGTCCAGGCACAGATACGCAGTATTTT.

V and J are TRBV7-9 and TRBJ2-1; D is uncertain. The ends were cut back, 5 bases at V and 5 bases at J, with 10 bases in the middle. Germline values: CDR1 SEHNR, CDR2 FQNEAQ (reference sequence). The CDR3 has 13 residues. The DNA of the CDR3 is TGTGCCAGCAGCCTAACCACACACAATGAGCAGTTCTTC. Protein sequence: CASSLTTHNEQFF.

This clone appeared once. The J gene is TRBJ2-7, the V gene TRBV4-2, with D unresolved. The CDR3 totals 15 residues. Per the germline V gene, CDR1 is LGHNA and CDR2 is YNFKEQ. V was trimmed by 0 bases and J by 0 bases, leaving 9 bases between them. This chain's CDR3 is CASSQDQASSYEQYF. DNA for the CDR3: TGTGCCAGCAGCCAAGATCAAGCCAGCTCCTACGAGCAGTACTTC.

The sample holds one count of this clone. This chain links TRBV5-4 with TRBJ2-6; maybe TRBD1 (5 bases). Per the germline V gene, CDR1 is SGHNT and CDR2 is YYREEE (reference sequence). V was trimmed by 0 bases and J by 1 base, leaving 8 bases between them. The CDR3 is 16 amino acids. The CDR3 nucleotides are TGTGCCAGCAGCTTGGGCAGGGCATCTGGGGCCAACGTCCTGACTTTC. Protein product: CASSLGRASGANVLTF.

The chain is built from TRBV18 and TRBJ1-2; no clear D. The germline CDR1 and CDR2 sequences are KGHSH and LQKENI. The CDR3 runs to 17 residues. With 3 bases removed from V and 6 bases from J, the gap between germline ends came to 23 bases. CDR3 region: CASSPTLGRAAADGYTF. The DNA for the CDR3 is TGTGCCAGCTCACCTACCTTGGGGAGGGCGGCGGCAGATGGCTACACCTTC.

The chain combines TRBV5-1 with TRBJ2-3; D might be TRBD1 (6 bases). CDR3 length: 16 residues. Germline loops: CDR1 SGHRS, CDR2 YFSETQ. V was cut by 4 bases and J by 4 bases, with 19 bases left in between. CDR3 coding DNA: TGCGCCAGCAGCCCCCTCAGGGGTCAGAGCCCAGATACGCAGTATTTT. Protein: CASSPLRGQSPDTQYF.

V is TRBV6-1 and J is TRBJ2-5, with D maybe TRBD2 (5 bases). Germline V CDR1 and CDR2: MNHNS, SASEGT. The V and J ends lost 4 bases and 1 base respectively, with 19 bases between them. This CDR3 contains 17 residues. The CDR3 DNA is TGTGCCAGCAGTGGTCATTTGTCTAGCAGCCTCCAAGAGACCCAGTACTTC. Protein sequence: CASSGHLSSSLQETQYF.

The rearrangement links TRBV25-1 to TRBJ1-6; 7 nucleotides line up with TRBD1. This CDR3 contains 14 residues. J lost 5 bases, V lost 6 bases, and 4 bases had no gene match. Germline CDR1 and CDR2: MGHDK and SYGVNS. The CDR3 loop is CASRTGSNNSPLHF. The CDR3 nucleotides are TGTGCCAGCAGGACAGGGTCGAATAATTCACCCCTCCACTTT.

This chain links TRBV13 with TRBJ1-2; D not certain. Per the germline V gene, CDR1 is PRHDT and CDR2 is FYEKMQ (reference sequence). Trimming cost V 5 bases and J 4 bases, with 11 bases left between them. The CDR3 is 13 residues long. The CDR3 DNA sequence: TGTGCCAGCAGCAACCTACGCAGCTATGGCTACACCTTC. This translates into CASSNLRSYGYTF. Full variable domain (remainder filled in from reference TRBV13 and TRBJ1-2): AAGVIQSPRHLIKEKRETATLKCYPIPRHDTVYWYQQGPGQDPQFLISFYEKMQSDKGSIPDRFSAQQFSDYHSELNMSSLELGDSALYFCASSNLRSYGYTFGSGTRLTVV.

The J gene is TRBJ2-5, the V gene TRBV5-1, with 10 bases that match TRBD2. The CDR3 has 15 residues. The V segment lost 0 bases and the J segment 5 bases; nucleotides outside the gene matches: 4. The germline gives CDR1 SGHRS, CDR2 YFSETQ. In DNA form, the CDR3 reads TGCGCCAGCAGCTTGGGTATAGCGGGGGGCGAGACCCAGTACTTC. Its protein is CASSLGIAGGETQYF.

The V and J genes are TRBV2 and TRBJ1-5, with TRBD1 identical over 7 bases. Germline loops: CDR1 SNHLY, CDR2 FYNNEI. J lost 4 bases, V lost 10 bases, and 7 bases had no gene match. This CDR3 contains 13 residues. DNA of the CDR3: TGTGCCACCCTGGGACAGCTGAATCAGCCCCAGCATTTT. It translates to CATLGQLNQPQHF.

The rearrangement links TRBV7-2 to TRBJ2-5; D might be TRBD2 (6 bases). Looked up from germline, CDR1 is SGHTA and CDR2 is FQGNSA. CDR3 length: 15 amino acids. Between the trimmed V and J ends, which lost 4 bases and 4 bases, there was a span of 16 bases. DNA of the CDR3: TGTGCCAGCAGCTCGGTTGGGGGAGGAAGAGAGACCCAGTACTTC. It specifies CASSSVGGGRETQYF.

V gene TRBV18 combines with J gene TRBJ1-6; 8 bases fit TRBD1. The germline V gene has CDR1 KGHSH and CDR2 LQKENI. The CDR3 runs 14 residues. The junction had 3 bases not matched to a gene; V was cut back by 5 bases and J by 6 bases. The CDR3 nucleotides are TGTGCCAGCTCAATTACAGGGGGTAATTCACCCCTCCACTTT. Protein: CASSITGGNSPLHF.

The chain joins TRBV5-1 to TRBJ2-7; D is unclear. The CDR3 totals 15 residues. The germline gives CDR1 SGHRS, CDR2 YFSETQ. V was shortened by 0 bases and J by 0 bases, with 10 bases between the two germline ends. CDR3 DNA sequence: TGCGCCAGCAGCTTGGTGGCAGGTTCCTCCTACGAGCAGTACTTC. This codes for CASSLVAGSSYEQYF.

The rearrangement uses TRBV14 and TRBJ2-7; D is undetermined. V lost 4 bases to trimming and J lost 0 bases, with 10 bases between them. This CDR3 is 14 amino acids long. Germline CDR1 and CDR2: SGHDN and FVKESK. The CDR3 loop reads CASSRSVNSYEQYF. The CDR3 region has the DNA TGTGCCAGCAGCCGGTCAGTGAACTCCTACGAGCAGTACTTC. Filled out from reference TRBV14 and TRBJ2-7, the complete variable domain reads EAGVTQFPSHSVIEKGQTVTLRCDPISGHDNLYWYRRVMGKEIKFLLHFVKESKQDESGMPNNRFLAERTGGTYSTLKVQPAELEDSGVYFCASSRSVNSYEQYFGPGTRLTVT.

The CDR3 here is CASSLTGPTGNTIYF. The CDR3 DNA reads TGCGCCAGCAGCTTGACCGGCCCCACTGGAAACACCATATATTTT. The V call is TRBV5-1, the J call TRBJ1-3; D unresolved. V was pared by 1 base and J by 2 bases, with 10 bases between. Germline V gives CDR1 SGHRS, CDR2 YFSETQ. The CDR3 sequence is 15 residues long.

The rearrangement uses TRBV30 and TRBJ1-2; D is undetermined. V shed 1 base and J shed 5 bases, with 14 bases lying between them. The CDR3 loop spans 14 amino acids. Germline CDR1 is GTSNPN and CDR2 is SVGIG (reference sequence). In DNA form, the CDR3 reads TGTGCCTGGAGTGCTACTCCCTCCAGGTATGGCTACACCTTC. Residues: CAWSATPSRYGYTF.

The chain carries TRBV14 and TRBJ1-5, with a weak D call TRBD1 (5 bases). The V gene lost 1 base and the J gene lost 6 bases, with 10 bases spanning the gap. The CDR3 totals 14 residues. Germline CDR1 and CDR2: SGHDN and FVKESK. CDR3 DNA sequence: TGTGCCAGCAGCCAAGGGGGGGGAAGTCAGCCCCAGCATTTT. Its protein is CASSQGGGSQPQHF.

CDR3 protein: CAWSVIKEQYF. DNA for the CDR3: TGTGCCTGGAGTGTTATAAAGGAGCAGTACTTC. J is TRBJ2-7 and V is TRBV30, with D hard to call. Trimming left V 0 bases short and J 7 bases short, with 7 bases between. This CDR3 is built from 11 residues. Per the germline V gene, CDR1 is GTSNPN and CDR2 is SVGIG (reference sequence).

The chain uses TRBV18 and TRBJ2-7; 7 bases match TRBD1. CDR3 length equals 17 residues. The V segment lost 1 base and the J segment 4 bases; nucleotides outside the gene matches: 13. Per germline, CDR1 KGHSH and CDR2 LQKENI. CDR3 amino acids: CASSPRQDRTAGYEQYF. In DNA form, the CDR3 reads TGTGCCAGCTCACCACGGCAGGACAGGACAGCCGGTTACGAGCAGTACTTC.

The V gene is TRBV6-5, the J gene TRBJ2-1; 12 positions agree with TRBD2. The germline CDR1 and CDR2 sequences are MNHEY and SVGAGI. The CDR3 is 15 amino acids. The ends lost 8 bases at V and 7 bases at J; junction bases unmatched: 9. The CDR3 reads CASRFLAGGRNEQFF. The CDR3, as DNA: TGTGCCAGCCGTTTCCTAGCGGGAGGGAGGAATGAGCAGTTCTTC.

The chain joins TRBV4-1 to TRBJ2-1; 8 nucleotides align to TRBD2. Germline CDR1 is MGHRA and CDR2 is YSYEKL. The CDR3 sequence is 18 residues long. V was pared by 0 bases and J by 3 bases, with 10 bases of the junction left unmatched. The CDR3 DNA is TGCGCCAGCAGCCAAGATCCCCTACAGCGGGGGTACTACAATGAGCAGTTCTTC. Amino acids: CASSQDPLQRGYYNEQFF.

V is TRBV6-5 and J is TRBJ1-2; D remains ambiguous. Germline lookup yields CDR1 MNHEY and CDR2 SVGAGI. CDR3 length equals 14 residues. Trimming removed 8 bases from V and 1 base from J, with 14 bases in between. The CDR3 nucleotides are TGTGCCAGCGGGGAGAGGGTTGGTAACTATGGCTACACCTTC. Its protein product is CASGERVGNYGYTF.

This chain connects TRBV14 to TRBJ2-1; unclear D gene. The CDR3 totals 14 residues. Germline V gene sequence: CDR1 SGHDN, CDR2 FVKESK. V lost 0 bases to trimming and J lost 6 bases, with 9 bases between them. The CDR3 coding sequence is TGTGCCAGCAGCCAAGAGGGCAGTCGCAATGAGCAGTTCTTC. As protein: CASSQEGSRNEQFF. Full variable domain (missing parts from reference TRBV14 and TRBJ2-1): EAGVTQFPSHSVIEKGQTVTLRCDPISGHDNLYWYRRVMGKEIKFLLHFVKESKQDESGMPNNRFLAERTGGTYSTLKVQPAELEDSGVYFCASSQEGSRNEQFFGPGTRLTVL.

V and J are TRBV18 and TRBJ2-2; TRBD1 aligns across 8 bases. The CDR3 totals 15 residues. V trimming: 3 bases; J trimming: 4 bases; junction bases outside the gene matches: 4. Germline CDR1 KGHSH, CDR2 LQKENI. The CDR3 DNA reads TGTGCCAGCTCACCCAATACAGGGGGCACCGGGGAGCTGTTTTTT. It is translated as CASSPNTGGTGELFF.

CDR3 sequence reads: CASSLSGTGWQPQHF. The CDR3 region has the DNA TGTGCCAGCAGTTTATCCGGGACAGGGTGGCAGCCCCAGCATTTT. V gene TRBV27 combines with J gene TRBJ1-5; 9 bases match TRBD1. Germline CDR1 and CDR2: MNHEY and SMNVEV (reference sequence). V dropped 0 bases and J dropped 7; count of bases not matched to a gene: 4. The CDR3 loop spans 15 amino acids.

To note about this clone: The junction departs from the called germline gene at one end, perhaps through a read error. The chain combines TRBV12-3 or TRBV12-4 with TRBJ1-2; 7 bases line up with TRBD1. This CDR3 is built from 13 residues. CDR3 nucleotide sequence: TGTGCCAGCAGTCAGACAGGGTTCAATGGGTACACCTTC. It yields the protein CASSQTGFNGYTF.

The V gene is TRBV24-1, the J gene TRBJ2-1, with D maybe TRBD1 (5 bases). This CDR3 contains 14 residues. V was trimmed by 5 bases and J by 3 bases, leaving 10 bases between them. In germline, CDR1 is KGHDR, CDR2 SFDVKD. The CDR3 region has the DNA TGTGCCACCAGTGTAGATCAGGGCTACAATGAGCAGTTCTTC. Amino acid sequence: CATSVDQGYNEQFF.

This chain links TRBV19 with TRBJ1-5; tentative D call: TRBD1 (5 bases). Trimming shortened V by 7 bases and J by 7 bases, and 23 bases separated the two germline ends. The CDR3 runs 16 residues. Germline V CDR1 and CDR2: LNHDA, SQIVND (reference sequence). CDR3 amino acids: CASTLFGGGTHQPQHF. The CDR3 DNA reads as TGTGCCAGTACCCTATTTGGGGGGGGGACTCACCAGCCCCAGCATTTT. Looking up the rest from reference TRBV19 and TRBJ1-5 gives the full variable domain: DGGITQSPKYLFRKEGQNVTLSCEQNLNHDAMYWYRQDPGQGLRLIYYSQIVNDFQKGDIAEGYSVSREKKESFPLTVTSAQKNPTAFYLCASTLFGGGTHQPQHFGDGTRLSIL.